This T cell receptor beta chain was observed in a study of cytomegalovirus exposure and HLA in healthy donors. Findings of the study overall: Specificity of three CMV-associated chains for CMV antigens was verified in vitro. Reports credit the classifier with highly specific, highly sensitive diagnosis of cytomegalovirus status.

In its sample, this clone was seen once. Its target is unknown. The PCR made use of 60 Vbeta and 13 Jbeta primers. Profiled with immunoSEQ multiplex PCR; TCRdb holds only in-frame clones, not every one. The profile shows 120,000 or so clones, 60% to 85% of them singletons. Sequencing was done on a sample of PBMCs. This clonotype was obtained from a female donor in good health and CMV-seronegative.

The CDR3 region is CASSLGSGRYEQYF. In nucleotides, the CDR3 is TGTGCCAGCAGCCTAGGCTCAGGGAGGTACGAGCAGTACTTC. The chain combines TRBV27 with TRBJ2-7; D is possibly TRBD2 (6 bases). Germline-derived CDR1 and CDR2 are MNHEY and SMNVEV (reference sequence). V was trimmed by 6 bases and J by 4 bases, leaving 16 bases between them. The CDR3 spans 14 residues.